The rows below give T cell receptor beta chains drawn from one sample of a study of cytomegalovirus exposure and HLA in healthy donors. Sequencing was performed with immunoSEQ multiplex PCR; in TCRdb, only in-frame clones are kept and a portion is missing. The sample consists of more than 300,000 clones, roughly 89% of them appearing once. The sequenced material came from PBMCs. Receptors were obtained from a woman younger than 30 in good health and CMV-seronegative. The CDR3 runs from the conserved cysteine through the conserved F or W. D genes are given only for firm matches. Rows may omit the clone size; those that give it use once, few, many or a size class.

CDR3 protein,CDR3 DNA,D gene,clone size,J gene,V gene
CASSLLGRGANTEAFF,TGTGCCAGCAGCCTCCTAGGCCGGGGGGCTAACACTGAAGCTTTCTTT,NA,NA,TRBJ1-1,TRBV5-6
CASSLVAGEGEQYF,TGTGCCAGCAGCTTGGTCGCGGGAGAGGGCGAGCAGTACTTC,TRBD2,NA,TRBJ2-7,TRBV7-9
CASSHSINPSYEQYF,TGTGCCAGCAGTCACAGCATAAACCCTTCCTACGAGCAGTACTTC,NA,NA,TRBJ2-7,TRBV6-5
CASSLLPARVVDEKLFF,TGTGCCAGCAGTTTACTACCCGCCAGGGTGGTGGATGAAAAACTGTTTTTT,NA,NA,TRBJ1-4,TRBV28
CASSPGGPRQETQYF,TGTGCCAGCAGTCCCGGCGGTCCCCGGCAAGAGACCCAGTACTTC,NA,NA,TRBJ2-5,TRBV28
CASSSGTGRETQYF,TGCGCCAGCAGCTCCGGGACAGGGAGAGAGACCCAGTACTTC,TRBD1,NA,TRBJ2-5,TRBV5-1
CASSLVTGAYNEQFF,TGTGCCAGCAGCTTGGTAACAGGGGCCTACAATGAGCAGTTCTTC,TRBD1,NA,TRBJ2-1,TRBV5-4
CASSPLRVNTGELFF,TGTGCCAGCAGCCCTTTGCGGGTGAACACCGGGGAGCTGTTTTTT,NA,NA,TRBJ2-2,TRBV9
CAISGTSGNWEQYF,TGTGCCATCAGCGGGACTAGCGGTAACTGGGAGCAGTACTTC,TRBD2,NA,TRBJ2-7,TRBV10-3
CASSHMTGGTEAFF,TGCGCCAGCAGTCATATGACGGGGGGGACTGAAGCTTTCTTT,NA,NA,TRBJ1-1,TRBV23-1
CASSELGAQDSPLHF,TGTGCCAGCAGTGAACTAGGGGCCCAGGATTCACCCCTCCACTTT,NA,NA,TRBJ1-6,TRBV25-1
CASSLGVGDYEQYF,TGCGCCAGCAGCTTGGGAGTCGGGGACTACGAGCAGTACTTC,NA,once,TRBJ2-7,TRBV5-1
CASSFGQGKYEQFF,TGTGCCAGCAGCTTCGGACAGGGGAAGTATGAGCAGTTCTTC,TRBD1,NA,TRBJ2-1,TRBV7-3
CATLGQFTEAFF,TGTGCCACCTTGGGACAGTTCACTGAAGCTTTCTTT,TRBD1,NA,TRBJ1-1,TRBV28
CARGSQGHIQETQYF,TGTGCCAGAGGCAGTCAGGGACATATTCAAGAGACCCAGTACTTC,NA,NA,TRBJ2-5,TRBV2
CASSDVGLGSTDTQYF,TGTGCCAGCAGTGATGTAGGACTGGGCAGCACAGATACGCAGTATTTT,NA,NA,TRBJ2-3,TRBV2
CASSPGQGAEKLFF,TGTGCCAGCAGCCCGGGACAGGGGGCGGAAAAACTGTTTTTT,TRBD1,NA,TRBJ1-4,TRBV4-2
CAISESGQGNEKLFF,TGTGCCATCAGTGAGTCAGGACAGGGTAATGAAAAACTGTTTTTT,TRBD1,NA,TRBJ1-4,TRBV10-3
CASSADTEAFF,TGCGCCAGCAGCGCGGACACTGAAGCTTTCTTT,NA,NA,TRBJ1-1,TRBV5-1
CASSLERLAGHEQYF,TGTGCCAGCAGCTTGGAGAGACTAGCGGGCCACGAGCAGTACTTC,TRBD2,NA,TRBJ2-7,TRBV7-2
CASSQRQGVYNEQFF,TGTGCCAGCAGCCAACGACAGGGCGTTTACAATGAGCAGTTCTTC,TRBD1,NA,TRBJ2-1,TRBV14
CASRGQATDTQYF,TGTGCCAGCAGGGGACAGGCAACAGATACGCAGTATTTT,TRBD1,NA,TRBJ2-3,TRBV6-1
CASSLAEGWGTQYF,TGTGCCAGCAGCTTAGCGGAGGGGTGGGGGACCCAGTACTTC,NA,NA,TRBJ2-5,TRBV7-8